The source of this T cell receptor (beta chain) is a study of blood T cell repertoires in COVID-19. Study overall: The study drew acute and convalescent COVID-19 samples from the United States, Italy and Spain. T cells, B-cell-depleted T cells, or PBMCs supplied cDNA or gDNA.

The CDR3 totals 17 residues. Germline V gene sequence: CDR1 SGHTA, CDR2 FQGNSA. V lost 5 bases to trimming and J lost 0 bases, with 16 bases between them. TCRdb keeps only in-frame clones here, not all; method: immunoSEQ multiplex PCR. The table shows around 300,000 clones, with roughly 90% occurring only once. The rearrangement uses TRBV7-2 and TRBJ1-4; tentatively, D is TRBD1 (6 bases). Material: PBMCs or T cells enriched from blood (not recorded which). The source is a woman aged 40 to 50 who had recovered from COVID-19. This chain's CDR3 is CASSPPGGAATNEKLFF. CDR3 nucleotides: TGTGCCAGCAGCCCCCCCGGGGGGGCGGCAACTAATGAAAAACTGTTTTTT.